A selection of T cell receptor beta chains follows, all from one sample in a study of PD-1 blockade in classical Hodgkin lymphoma. Profiling relied on immunoSEQ multiplex PCR, and the TCRdb table lists in-frame clones only, not all of them. The data contain around 30,000 clones, less than 80% of them seen just once; the ten biggest clones take up more than 3%. The sample in question was peripheral blood mononuclear cells (PBMCs), obtained before the second cycle of nivolumab. The receptors shown here come from a human donor with classical Hodgkin lymphoma. CDR3s include the opening cysteine and the closing phenylalanine or tryptophan. Fields, in order: V gene, J gene, clone size, D gene, CDR3 DNA, CDR3 protein. D genes are given only for firm matches. Clone sizes are given selectively: once, few, many, or a class where the clone is expanded.

>TRBV5-8|TRBJ1-5|.|.
TGTGCCAGCAGCTTCGGTAGCAATCAGCCCCAGCATTTT
CASSFGSNQPQHF
>TRBV2|TRBJ1-3|.|.
TGTGCCAGCACTAGCCTATCTGGAAACACCATATATTTT
CASTSLSGNTIYF
>TRBV10-3|TRBJ2-7|.|TRBD2
TGTGCCATCAGTGTTCTCGGGGTAGCGGGGGACAAAAGAAAATACGAGCAGTACTTC
CAISVLGVAGDKRKYEQYF
>TRBV6-5|TRBJ2-7|.|TRBD2
TGTGCCAGCAGTCTCAGCGGGGGGGCAAGCGAGCAGTACTTC
CASSLSGGASEQYF
>TRBV9|TRBJ1-1|.|.
TGTGCCAGCAGCCCCGGGAGAAGTGTGTGGGGTTTGGCTTTCTTT
CASSPGRSVWGLAFF
>TRBV5-4|TRBJ1-1|.|.
TGTGCCAGCAGCCTGCAATTGGCAGGGTCCGCTGAAGCTTTCTTT
CASSLQLAGSAEAFF
>TRBV7-3|TRBJ2-3|once|.
TGTGCCAGCAGCTCAGACATTAGCACAGATACGCAGTATTTT
CASSSDISTDTQYF
>TRBV7-8|TRBJ2-5|.|.
TGTGCCAGCAGCTTAGGGGCCGGACTTCAAGAGACCCAGTACTTC
CASSLGAGLQETQYF
>TRBV12-1|TRBJ1-5|.|.
TGTGCCAGCAGCTTTCGGGGGTTTCAGCCCCAGCATTTT
CASSFRGFQPQHF
>TRBV30|TRBJ2-1|.|.
TGTGCCTGGAGTGTTGGGGGCCACAATGAGCAGTTCTTC
CAWSVGGHNEQFF
>TRBV6-6|TRBJ2-7|.|.
TGTGCCAGCAGTTACTCTGACGGATCCTACGAGCAGTACTTC
CASSYSDGSYEQYF
>TRBV5-1|TRBJ1-1|.|TRBD1
TGCGCCAGCAGCGGTATCCGGGACAGGGGGGACACTGAAGCTTTCTTT
CASSGIRDRGDTEAFF
>TRBV2|TRBJ2-3|medium-sized|.
TGTGCCAGCAGTGCGACAGAAAGCACAGATACGCAGTATTTT
CASSATESTDTQYF
>TRBV27|TRBJ2-1|few|.
TGTGCCAGCAATCCTTCGGGGGCCACGGGGAATGAGCAGTTCTTC
CASNPSGATGNEQFF
>TRBV7-2|TRBJ1-1|few|.
TGTGCCAGCAGCTCCAGGATAAGAAGGACTGAAGCTTTCTTT
CASSSRIRRTEAFF
>TRBV4-2|TRBJ1-1|.|.
TGTGCCAGCAGCCAAGATCATGGAGAATCTGAAGCTTTCTTT
CASSQDHGESEAFF
>TRBV10-3|TRBJ1-4|.|TRBD1
TGTGCCATCAGTGAGAGCCCGGGACAGGGGGAGAGGGAAAAACTGTTTTTT
CAISESPGQGEREKLFF
>TRBV19|TRBJ1-5|.|TRBD1
TGTGCCAGTAGTAGAGACAGGGAAAGCCGTAGCAATCAGCCCCAGCATTTT
CASSRDRESRSNQPQHF
>TRBV10-3|TRBJ2-1|.|.
TGTGCCATCAGTGGGTCAGGGGTCAATGAGCAGTTCTTC
CAISGSGVNEQFF
>TRBV29-1|TRBJ2-7|few|TRBD2
TGCAGCGTTCCGCGGCCAGGACTAGCGAGGAACGAGCAGTACTTC
CSVPRPGLARNEQYF
>TRBV11-2|TRBJ2-7|.|.
TGTGCCAGCAGCTTAGATGTCGGCAGTCCATACGAGCAGTACTTC
CASSLDVGSPYEQYF
>TRBV2|TRBJ1-1|.|.
TGTGCCAGCAGCGACCTTTACCGGACAGAACTTGAAGCTTTCTTT
CASSDLYRTELEAFF
>TRBV2|TRBJ1-3|few|.
TGTGCCAGCAGTTATTCAGTTTATCAGGTCAAGGGAAACACCATATATTTT
CASSYSVYQVKGNTIYF
>TRBV4-2|TRBJ1-2|once|.
TGTGCCAGCAGCGCCAGGGACCTGTATGGCTACACCTTC
CASSARDLYGYTF
>TRBV2|TRBJ2-7|.|.
TGTGCCAGCAGTGGACGGCTCTACGAGCAGTACTTC
CASSGRLYEQYF
>TRBV6-1|TRBJ1-2|.|.
TGTGCCAGCAGTGTCGTCGGGGCTGGTGGCTATGGCTACACCTTC
CASSVVGAGGYGYTF
>TRBV9|TRBJ2-1|.|.
TGTGCCAGCAGCGCCCTCCGAGAGCTTGAGCAGTTCTTC
CASSALRELEQFF
>TRBV7-9|TRBJ2-5|.|TRBD2
TGTGCCAGCAGCTTAATCCAACTAGCGCCCCGGGAGACCCAGTACTTC
CASSLIQLAPRETQYF
>TRBV7-8|TRBJ2-5|.|TRBD1
TGTGCCAGCAGCTTAAGGGACAGGGGGAGAGAGACCCAGTACTTC
CASSLRDRGRETQYF
>TRBV7-2|TRBJ1-2|.|.
TGTGCCAGCAGCTTAACACAGGGTGGCTATGGCTACACCTTC
CASSLTQGGYGYTF
>TRBV21-1|TRBJ1-1|.|.
TGTGCCAGCAGATACAGGGACAGCCGTATTGAAGCTTTCTTT
CASRYRDSRIEAFF
>TRBV7-2|TRBJ2-7|.|TRBD2
TGTGCCAGCAGCTGGAGGGGTTTATCGGCGGGGGAAGGTCTCGAGCAGTACTTC
CASSWRGLSAGEGLEQYF
>TRBV18|TRBJ2-6|.|.
TGTGCCAGCTCACCACTAGGGACTGGGGCCAACGTCCTGACTTTC
CASSPLGTGANVLTF
>TRBV5-1|TRBJ2-3|.|TRBD2
TGCGCCAGCAGCTTTGAGGCGGGGGGGCTATATACGCAGTATTTT
CASSFEAGGLYTQYF
>TRBV19|TRBJ1-5|.|.
TGTGCCAGTAGTGGACAGACCAATCAGCCCCAGCATTTT
CASSGQTNQPQHF
>TRBV5-1|TRBJ2-1|.|.
TGCGCCAGCAGCGCCCCCCCCAGCTCCTACAATGAGCAGTTCTTC
CASSAPPSSYNEQFF
>TRBV4-1|TRBJ2-7|.|TRBD2
TGCGCCAGCAGCCAAGAGGAACGGGGGGGTTTGAGCGAGCAGTACTTC
CASSQEERGGLSEQYF
>TRBV23-1|TRBJ2-5|few|.
TGCGCCAGCAGTCGCGAGACCCAGTACTTC
CASSRETQYF
>TRBV11-3|TRBJ2-3|.|.
TGTGCCAGCAGCTTAGACGGAGCCTTGAGCACAGATACGCAGTATTTT
CASSLDGALSTDTQYF
>TRBV6-1|TRBJ2-5|.|.
TGTGCCAGCAGTGGGGATGTGGAGACCCAGTACTTC
CASSGDVETQYF
>TRBV18|TRBJ2-1|.|.
TGTGCCAGCTCCGAATCGGGAGAGCAGTTCTTC
CASSESGEQFF
>TRBV7-9|TRBJ1-4|few|TRBD1
TGTGCCAGCAGCCTCCCAGGGGGAGGCGGTGAAAAACTGTTTTTT
CASSLPGGGGEKLFF